The 27 T cell receptor beta chains in this list originate from one sample, sequenced in a study of blood T cells in healthy people across ages. A second 7 to 11 cycle PCR used barcoded and J-beta primers. TCRdb recomputed calls from the 5' RACE reads with MiXCR, one row per CDR3 protein. Of hundreds of thousands of distinct CDR3 sequences listed, under 30% are singletons. The sequencing sample was made of blood. The receptor set was obtained from an elderly woman in good health.

This chain links TRBV7-2 with TRBJ2-5, with 7 bases identical to TRBD2. The germline gives CDR1 SGHTA, CDR2 FQGNSA. The V gene end was trimmed by 0 bases and the J gene end by 5 bases; junction bases not matched to a gene: 9. This CDR3 region has 16 residues. The CDR3 loop is CASSLAGSGPSETQYF. DNA for the CDR3: TGTGCCAGCAGCTTAGCGGGTAGCGGGCCCTCGGAGACCCAGTACTTC.

The sample holds many counts of this clonotype. J is TRBJ2-1 and V is TRBV9, with 9 positions matching TRBD2. Germline CDR1 reads SGDLS; CDR2 reads YYNGEE. The CDR3 is made up of 17 amino acids. V gave up 6 bases and J gave up 1 base; unmatched junction bases: 11. The CDR3 bases are TGTGCCAGCACCGATCCCCAGAGCGGGGGGTCCTACAATGAGCAGTTCTTC. Its translation is CASTDPQSGGSYNEQFF. Together with reference TRBV9 and TRBJ2-1, the CDR3 gives the full variable domain: DSGVTQTPKHLITATGQRVTLRCSPRSGDLSVYWYQQSLDQGLQFLIQYYNGEERAKGNILERFSAQQFPDLHSELNLSSLELGDSALYFCASTDPQSGGSYNEQFFGPGTRLTVL.

The rearrangement uses TRBV6-6 and TRBJ1-4, with 7 bases matching TRBD1. V trimming: 0 bases; J trimming: 4 bases; junction bases outside the gene matches: 5. This CDR3 region has 16 residues. CDR1 and CDR2 (germline): MNHNY, SVGAGI (reference sequence). The CDR3 spells CASSYSMTGYNEKLFF. CDR3 coding DNA: TGTGCCAGCAGTTACTCGATGACAGGGTATAATGAAAAACTGTTTTTT.

This clonotype was seen repeatedly, ten times or more. V usage is TRBV9 and J usage is TRBJ2-7; D is uncertain. V lost 4 bases to trimming and J lost 0 bases, with 17 bases between them. Germline V gene lookup returns CDR1 SGDLS and CDR2 YYNGEE. This CDR3 is built from 16 residues. CDR3 DNA sequence: TGTGCCAGCAGCCCCACCCCCGGATACCGCTCCTACGAGCAGTACTTC. The encoded protein is CASSPTPGYRSYEQYF.

The chain links TRBV7-8 to TRBJ1-4; D remains unclear. Germline CDR1 and CDR2: SGHVS and FQNEAQ. The CDR3 runs to 13 residues. Trimming stripped 8 bases from V and 6 bases from J, with 13 bases between. This CDR3 reads CASVGEADEKLFF. The CDR3 DNA sequence: TGTGCCAGCGTGGGTGAGGCGGATGAAAAACTGTTTTTT.

This clonotype was observed at least ten times. The chain carries TRBV7-2 and TRBJ2-7; 10 bases map to TRBD1. Trimming removed 4 bases from V and 1 base from J; junction bases left unmatched: 4. This CDR3 is built from 15 residues. Germline loops: CDR1 SGHTA, CDR2 FQGNSA. The DNA for the CDR3 is TGTGCCAGCAGCTCCCCGGACAGGGGGTCCTACGAGCAGTACTTC. It codes for CASSSPDRGSYEQYF.

The table lists this clonotype with a few counts. The V gene is TRBV30, the J gene TRBJ1-1, with D possibly being TRBD1 (5 bases). Germline V gives CDR1 GTSNPN, CDR2 SVGIG (reference sequence). The CDR3 has 13 amino acids. The V end lost 2 bases, the J end lost 0 bases, and 7 bases lay between the germline ends. This CDR3 reads CAWSQGVNTEAFF. The CDR3 DNA sequence: TGTGCCTGGAGTCAGGGAGTGAACACTGAAGCTTTCTTT. Filled out from reference TRBV30 and TRBJ1-1, the complete variable domain reads SQTIHQWPATLVQPVGSPLSLECTVEGTSNPNLYWYRQAAGRGLQLLFYSVGIGQISSEVPQNLSASRPQDRQFILSSKKLLLSDSGFYLCAWSQGVNTEAFFGQGTRLTVV.

The chain employs TRBV29-1 and TRBJ2-4; 8 positions agree with TRBD1. V shed 6 bases and J 10 bases; nucleotides not matched to a gene: 11. Per germline, CDR1 SQVTM and CDR2 ANQGSEA. CDR3 length equals 13 residues. CDR3 in amino acids: CSVKPTGAEIQYF. The CDR3 nucleotides are TGCAGCGTCAAACCGACAGGGGCGGAGATTCAGTACTTC.

V gene TRBV7-2 combines with J gene TRBJ1-1, with 10 nucleotides matching TRBD1. Trimming cost V 4 bases and J 0 bases; bases outside gene matches: 5. CDR1 and CDR2 (germline): SGHTA, FQGNSA. The length of the CDR3 is 16 residues. Here the CDR3 DNA reads TGTGCCAGCAGCTCCGCCGGGACAGGGGTGAACACTGAAGCTTTCTTT. It encodes CASSSAGTGVNTEAFF.

This clonotype was counted a few times. The chain is built from TRBV7-8 and TRBJ2-3, with TRBD2 matching over 16 bases. Germline V CDR1 and CDR2: SGHVS, FQNEAQ. The CDR3 has 18 amino acids. V lost 2 bases, J lost 3 bases, and 5 bases stayed unmatched. CDR3: CASSLRGLAGGRTDTQYF. The CDR3 DNA is TGTGCCAGCAGCTTAAGGGGACTAGCGGGGGGGAGGACAGATACGCAGTATTTT. Using reference TRBV7-8 and TRBJ2-3 for the parts outside the CDR3, the full variable domain is GAGVSQSPRYKVAKRGQDVALRCDPISGHVSLFWYQQALGQGPEFLTYFQNEAQLDKSGLPSDRFFAERPEGSVSTLKIQRTQQEDSAVYLCASSLRGLAGGRTDTQYFGPGTRLTVL.

The J gene is TRBJ2-1, the V gene TRBV29-1, with 10 bases fitting TRBD2. The DNA matches TRBJ2-7 better at its end, which makes the J call doubtful. This CDR3 has 16 amino acids. Germline-derived CDR1 and CDR2 are SQVTM and ANQGSEA. As DNA, the CDR3 is TGCAGCGCCTCGAAAGCGGGGGGGCTCTCCTACAATGAGCAGTACTTC. It codes for CSASKAGGLSYNEQYF.

The sample holds many counts of this clonotype. The rearrangement links TRBV6-6 to TRBJ1-2; D is undetermined. Trimming took 5 bases from V and 6 from J, leaving 19 bases between them. This CDR3 comprises 15 residues. Germline CDR1 is MNHNY and CDR2 is SVGAGI (reference sequence). In nucleotides, the CDR3 is TGTGCCAGCAGTGACCTTCCTAGAGCAACTAATGGCTACACCTTC. Translation gives CASSDLPRATNGYTF.

This clonotype was detected a few times. This may be a read error, as it is one base from a much larger clone. The chain has TRBV6-2 or TRBV6-3 and TRBJ2-7; 10 bases line up with TRBD2. CDR1 and CDR2 from the germline V gene are MNHEY and SVGEGT. Trimming took 6 bases from V and 7 from J; bases not matched to a gene: 12. This CDR3 spans 15 amino acids. The CDR3 coding sequence is TGTGCCAGCAGGGTAGCGGGGGGCGCTTACAATGAGCAGTACTTC. It specifies CASRVAGGAYNEQYF.

On this clonotype itself: This sequence may be a read error, since a much larger clone differs from it by one base. The chain combines TRBV7-8 with TRBJ2-7; D is ambiguous. The germline gives CDR1 SGHVS, CDR2 FQNEAQ. The CDR3 has 13 residues. Trimming left V 2 bases short and J 12 bases short, with 17 bases between. The CDR3 coding sequence is TGTGCCAGCAGCTTACCAGCCGGCTCTAGGAGGTACTTC. Protein product: CASSLPAGSRRYF.

This clonotype was recorded at least ten times. The chain joins TRBV6-6 to TRBJ1-2, with a possible D match to TRBD1 (6 bases). Germline loops: CDR1 MNHNY, CDR2 SVGAGI (reference sequence). CDR3 length equals 13 residues. The V and J ends lost 6 bases and 8 bases respectively, with 16 bases between them. As DNA, the CDR3 is TGTGCCAGCAGAAATAACAGGGCCGGGGGCTACACCTTC. This codes for CASRNNRAGGYTF.

This clonotype was recorded at least ten times. V and J are TRBV7-9 and TRBJ2-6; D is tentatively TRBD1 or TRBD2 (5 bases each). This CDR3 is 14 amino acids long. Germline CDR1 SEHNR, CDR2 FQNEAQ (reference sequence). V was pared by 11 bases and J by 1 base, with 12 bases between. CDR3 sequence (DNA): TGTGCCGGGGGAATGACGTCTGGGGCCAACGTCCTGACTTTC. Protein sequence: CAGGMTSGANVLTF.

This clonotype has a count of ten or more. The chain joins TRBV3-1 to TRBJ2-1; D unclear. There are 15 residues in the CDR3. CDR1 is LGHDT and CDR2 is YNNKEL in the germline V gene (reference sequence). V lost 4 bases and J lost 4, with 14 bases in between. CDR3 coding DNA: TGTGCCAGCAGCCCCACGCTACTCCCTTACAATGAGCAGTTCTTC. Translating gives CASSPTLLPYNEQFF.

In the case of this clonotype: This may stem from a read error, because a much larger clone lies one nucleotide away. The V and J genes are TRBV12-3 or TRBV12-4 and TRBJ2-3; 7 bases are shared with TRBD1. The CDR3 runs to 13 residues. The CDR3 protein is CASRPSGTDTRYF. The CDR3 DNA reads as TGTGCCAGCAGGCCCTCAGGGACAGATACGCGGTATTTT.

This clonotype was detected many times. The chain links TRBV5-1 to TRBJ2-5; D possibly matches TRBD1 or TRBD2 (5 bases each). The CDR3 spans 13 residues. Germline CDR1 and CDR2: SGHRS and YFSETQ. V dropped 0 bases and J dropped 4 bases, with 7 bases sitting between them. The CDR3 coding sequence is TGCGCCAGCAGCTTGGTGAGGGGAGAGACCCAGTACTTC. Amino acids: CASSLVRGETQYF. Drawing the rest from reference TRBV5-1 and TRBJ2-5, the complete variable domain is KAGVTQTPRYLIKTRGQQVTLSCSPISGHRSVSWYQQTPGQGLQFLFEYFSETQRNKGNFPGRFSGRQFSNSRSEMNVSTLELGDSALYLCASSLVRGETQYFGPGTRLLVL.

This clonotype came up once. An end of the junction differs from the germline gene, which may be a read error. The chain has TRBV10-1 and TRBJ2-3; 11 bases align to TRBD2. Germline CDR1 and CDR2: WNHNN and SYGVQD (reference sequence). The CDR3 extends over 15 amino acids. The CDR3 nucleotides read TGCGCCAGCAGTGGACTAGCGGGAAAGACAGATACGCTGTATTTT. It translates to CASSGLAGKTDTLYF.

As DNA, the CDR3 is TGTGCCTGCAAATTGAGAGGGGGCATAGATGTGCAATATTTT. Translation gives CACKLRGGIDVQYF. The chain is built from TRBV12-3 or TRBV12-4 and TRBJ2-3, with 7 bases identical to TRBD1. The V segment lost 11 bases and the J segment 15 bases; nucleotides outside the gene matches: 23. This CDR3 spans 14 amino acids.

J is TRBJ2-2 and V is TRBV30; 7 bases align to TRBD1. CDR3 length equals 14 residues. V was clipped by 1 base and J by 6 bases; unmatched bases: 5. Germline CDR1 reads GTSNPN; CDR2 reads SVGIG (reference sequence). The CDR3 reads CAWSGTGLAGELFF. CDR3 nucleotides: TGTGCCTGGAGTGGGACAGGTTTGGCCGGGGAGCTGTTTTTT.

Many counts were recorded for this clonotype. This sequence joins TRBV5-6 and TRBJ1-1; D remains ambiguous. This CDR3 has 13 residues. Germline CDR1 and CDR2: SGHDT and YYEEEE. The V end was cut by 3 bases, the J end by 7 bases, with 13 bases between. Written as DNA, the CDR3 is TGTGCCAGCAGCTCTTATGGTCGAGTTGAAGCTTTCTTT. Translating gives CASSSYGRVEAFF.

A few counts support this clonotype. One base away lies a much larger clone, so this may be a sequencing read error. This rearrangement joins TRBV7-9 to TRBJ1-5; D is unclear. The CDR3 length is 16 residues. V lost 0 bases to trimming and J lost 6 bases, with 15 bases between them. The germline CDR1 and CDR2 sequences are SEHNR and FQNEAQ (reference sequence). The CDR3 is CASSLAGGIAGQPQHF. In nucleotides, the CDR3 is TGTGCCAGCAGCTTAGCGGGAGGCATTGCGGGTCAGCCCCAGCATTTT.

This clonotype was recorded a few times. The chain recombines TRBV25-1 with TRBJ1-2; TRBD1 might be the D (5 bases). The CDR3 has 14 residues. Deletions cut 2 bases from V and 5 bases from J, with 12 bases between. CDR1 is MGHDK, CDR2 SYGVNS, per germline. CDR3 in amino acids: CASSETGPFYGYTF. The CDR3 DNA reads as TGTGCCAGCAGTGAAACAGGTCCCTTTTATGGCTACACCTTC.

The chain recombines TRBV7-2 with TRBJ1-2; D uncertain. With 5 bases removed from V and 8 bases from J, the gap between germline ends came to 18 bases. Germline V lookup: CDR1 SGHTA, CDR2 FQGNSA. The CDR3 covers 14 residues. CDR3 coding DNA: TGTGCCAGCAGCCCCGCCGGGCAGGCGTTGGGCTACACCTTC. Its protein product is CASSPAGQALGYTF.

This clonotype occurred a few times. This rearrangement joins TRBV6-1 to TRBJ1-2; possibly TRBD1 for D (5 bases). Per germline, CDR1 MNHNS and CDR2 SASEGT. With 0 bases removed from V and 10 bases from J, the gap between germline ends came to 12 bases. This CDR3 has 13 amino acids. The CDR3 reads CASSEARSGSYTF. DNA of the CDR3: TGTGCCAGCAGTGAAGCGCGGTCAGGGTCCTACACCTTC.